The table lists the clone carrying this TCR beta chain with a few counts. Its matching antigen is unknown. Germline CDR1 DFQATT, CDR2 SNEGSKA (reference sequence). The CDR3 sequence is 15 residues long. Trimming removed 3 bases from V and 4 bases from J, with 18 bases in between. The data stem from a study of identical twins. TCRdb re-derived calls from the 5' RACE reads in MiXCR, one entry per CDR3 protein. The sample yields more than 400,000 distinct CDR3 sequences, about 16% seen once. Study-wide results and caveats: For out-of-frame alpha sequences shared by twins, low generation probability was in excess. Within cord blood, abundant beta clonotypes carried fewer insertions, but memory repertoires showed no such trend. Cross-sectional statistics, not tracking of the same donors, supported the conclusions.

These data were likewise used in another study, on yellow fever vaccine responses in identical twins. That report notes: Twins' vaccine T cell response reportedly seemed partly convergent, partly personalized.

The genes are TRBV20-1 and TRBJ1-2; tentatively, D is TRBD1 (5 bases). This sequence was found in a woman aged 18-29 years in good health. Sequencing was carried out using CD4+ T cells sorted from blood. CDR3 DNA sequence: TGCAGTGCTAGTCCCCCCCTGGGGGTAGCCTATGGCTACACCTTC. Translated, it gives CSASPPLGVAYGYTF.